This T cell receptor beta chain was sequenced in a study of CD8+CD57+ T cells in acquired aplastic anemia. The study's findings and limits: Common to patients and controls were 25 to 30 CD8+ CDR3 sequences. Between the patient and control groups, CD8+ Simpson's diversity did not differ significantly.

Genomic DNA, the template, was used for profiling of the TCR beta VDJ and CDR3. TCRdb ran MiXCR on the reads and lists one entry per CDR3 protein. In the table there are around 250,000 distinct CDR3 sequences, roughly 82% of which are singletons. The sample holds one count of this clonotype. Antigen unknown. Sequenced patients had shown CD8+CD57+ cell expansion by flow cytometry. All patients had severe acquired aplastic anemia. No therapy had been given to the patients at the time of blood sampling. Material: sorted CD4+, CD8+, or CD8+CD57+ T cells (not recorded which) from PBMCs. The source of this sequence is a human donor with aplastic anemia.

The CDR3 DNA reads TGTGCCAGCGGGGACGGGTTCAAAGATACGCAGTATTTT. This sequence encodes CASGDGFKDTQYF. This chain uses TRBV2 with TRBJ2-3, with D perhaps assigned TRBD1 or TRBD2 (5 bases each). The V end was cut by 8 bases, the J end by 5 bases, with 14 bases between. The V gene's germline CDR1 is SNHLY and CDR2 FYNNEI. This CDR3 is 13 amino acids long.